The 6 T cell receptor beta chains reported below all come from one sample, sequenced in a study of lymphopenia after photon versus proton radiotherapy (dated 2019 in TCRdb). Receptors were amplified or captured by the immunoSEQ multiplex PCR assay. Imported from immuneACCESS, the table was reduced by TCRdb to in-frame sequences with V and J called. These copies leave out some clones; in studies compared against another copy, an unresolved V gene accounts for under half, and the cause of the remainder is not known. This sample is represented by 25,000 to 35,000 clones; approximately 95% of them were singletons. 0.6% to 0.85% of the sample is in the top ten clones. The material sequenced was peripheral blood, taken from a patient treated with photon-based radiotherapy. The receptors come from a woman aged 45-65 years with cholangiocarcinoma.

The chain carries TRBV25-1 and TRBJ2-1, with 7 bases fitting TRBD1. The CDR3 loop spans 16 amino acids. Germline lookup yields CDR1 MGHDK and CDR2 SYGVNS. The junction had 10 bases not matched to a gene; V was cut back by 8 bases and J by 0 bases. CDR3 region: CASGGQQLSSYNEQFF. In DNA form, the CDR3 reads TGTGCCAGCGGGGGACAGCAACTGAGCTCCTACAATGAGCAGTTCTTC.

The V and J genes are TRBV5-6 and TRBJ2-3; 7 positions agree with TRBD1. From germline, CDR1 is SGHDT and CDR2 YYEEEE. Losses at the gene ends were 0 bases for V and 6 bases for J; bases not matched to a gene: 7. This CDR3 is built from 15 residues. CDR3 bases: TGTGCCAGCAGCTTGGGACAGGGTCTAGTGGATACGCAGTATTTT. Amino acids: CASSLGQGLVDTQYF.

The chain carries TRBV6-5 and TRBJ1-1; D unresolved. V shed 0 bases and J shed 0 bases, with 11 bases lying between them. The germline V gene encodes CDR1 MNHEY and CDR2 SVGAGI. CDR3 length: 16 amino acids. DNA for the CDR3: TGTGCCAGCAGTTACTCCTACAGACTCTTGAACACTGAAGCTTTCTTT. Translating gives CASSYSYRLLNTEAFF.

The chain links TRBV7-2 to TRBJ1-1; no reliable D call. V was trimmed by 6 bases and J by 1 base, leaving 12 bases between them. The CDR3 runs to 14 residues. CDR1 and CDR2 (germline): SGHTA, FQGNSA. This CDR3 is CASSSRRRNTEAFF. The CDR3 DNA is TGTGCCAGCAGTAGTAGACGGAGGAACACTGAAGCTTTCTTT.

The chain carries TRBV29-1 and TRBJ2-7, with D perhaps being TRBD1 or TRBD2 (5 bases each). V gave up 6 bases and J gave up 0 bases, with 18 bases separating them. The CDR3 contains 15 residues. Germline V gives CDR1 SQVTM, CDR2 ANQGSEA. CDR3 DNA: TGCAGCGTATCTACCGGGACCGCTAGCTCCTACGAGCAGTACTTC. This codes for CSVSTGTASSYEQYF.

The chain carries TRBV4-1 and TRBJ2-7; 9 nucleotides align to TRBD1. CDR1 is MGHRA and CDR2 is YSYEKL in the germline V gene. The CDR3 is made up of 15 amino acids. Trimming removed 4 bases from V and 3 bases from J; junction bases left unmatched: 7. CDR3 in amino acids: CASSLQPGQGYEQYF. The CDR3 DNA sequence: TGCGCCAGCAGCCTGCAACCGGGACAGGGCTACGAGCAGTACTTC.